One sample yielded the 29 T cell receptor beta chains listed below, sequenced in a study of blood T cell repertoires in COVID-19. The assay was immunoSEQ multiplex PCR, and TCRdb's table has in-frame clones only and misses some. The sample records roughly 250,000 clones, approximately 90% being singletons. Sequenced sample: peripheral blood. The receptors shown here come from a man aged 55 to 70 who had recovered from COVID-19.

This clone has just one count. This CDR3 reads CASFGESPLDQPQHF. DNA of the CDR3: TGTGCCAGCTTCGGAGAGTCCCCGTTGGATCAGCCCCAGCATTTT. V usage is TRBV2 and J usage is TRBJ1-5; D not resolved. This CDR3 comprises 15 residues. Germline loops: CDR1 SNHLY, CDR2 FYNNEI. The ends were cut back, 8 bases at V and 5 bases at J, with 19 bases in the middle.

This sequence joins TRBV12-3 or TRBV12-4 and TRBJ1-1, with 8 bases fitting TRBD1. V shed 5 bases and J 10 bases; nucleotides not matched to a gene: 3. CDR3 length: 11 residues. This CDR3 reads CASSLDRGAFF. In DNA, the CDR3 is TGTGCCAGCAGTCTAGACAGGGGAGCTTTCTTT.

V and J are TRBV6-5 and TRBJ1-5; D uncertain. CDR3 length equals 15 residues. V was pared by 2 bases and J by 8 bases, with 16 bases between. Per the germline V gene, CDR1 is MNHEY and CDR2 is SVGAGI. The CDR3 DNA sequence: TGTGCCAGCAGTTACGAAGACAATACTGTGGAGCCCCAGCATTTT. It encodes CASSYEDNTVEPQHF.

Concerning this clone itself: One end of the junction is discordant with germline, which a read error may explain. The chain uses TRBV15 and TRBJ1-1; tentative D call: TRBD1 (6 bases). The germline V gene has CDR1 LNHNV and CDR2 YYDKDF (reference sequence). The CDR3 is made up of 13 amino acids. CDR3 sequence (DNA): TGTGCCACCAGCAGAGATAGAGGACAGCCTTCCCTCTTT. This sequence encodes CATSRDRGQPSLF.

The J gene is TRBJ2-3, the V gene TRBV10-3; D gene ambiguous. Germline CDR1 and CDR2: ENHRY and SYGVKD. The CDR3 runs 12 residues. V lost 10 bases to trimming and J lost 0 bases, with 8 bases between them. The CDR3 reads CASRGSTDTQYF. The CDR3 region has the DNA TGTGCCAGCCGAGGAAGCACAGATACGCAGTATTTT.

This sequence joins TRBV28 and TRBJ1-5; no firm D call. Germline V gene data show CDR1 as MDHEN and CDR2 as SYDVKM. The CDR3 runs to 14 residues. Deletions cut 6 bases from V and 1 base from J, with 10 bases between. As DNA, the CDR3 is TGTGCCAGCAGGGCAGGAGGCAGCAATCAGCCCCAGCATTTT. This encodes CASRAGGSNQPQHF.

This clone has a handful of counts. The J gene is TRBJ1-6, the V gene TRBV6-5; the match to TRBD1 covers 7 bases. The germline gives CDR1 MNHEY, CDR2 SVGAGI. V was clipped by 6 bases and J by 5 bases; unmatched bases: 4. The CDR3 is 14 amino acids. The CDR3 nucleotides are TGTGCCAGCAGCTACGACAGGGATAATTCACCCCTCCACTTT. It encodes CASSYDRDNSPLHF.

This chain uses TRBV2 with TRBJ2-7; D uncertain. This CDR3 spans 12 amino acids. The germline V gene encodes CDR1 SNHLY and CDR2 FYNNEI. With 7 bases removed from V and 2 bases from J, the gap between germline ends came to 9 bases. The CDR3, as DNA: TGTGCCAGCAATCAGCGTGCCTACGAGCAGTACGTC. This translates into CASNQRAYEQYV.

This clone was seen more than once but under ten times. This sequence joins TRBV3-1 (or the pseudogene TRBV3-2) and TRBJ1-5; possible D gene TRBD1, 6 bases. CDR1 is LGHDT and CDR2 is YNNKEL in the germline V gene (reference sequence). V lost 5 bases and J lost 9, with 14 bases in between. The CDR3 covers 13 residues. The CDR3 nucleotides are TGTGCCAGCAGCGTAAACAGGGACGGGCCCCAGCATTTT. Its translation is CASSVNRDGPQHF.

V is TRBV12-3 or TRBV12-4 and J is TRBJ1-5; TRBD1 is a possible D gene (5 bases). V dropped 7 bases and J dropped 6 bases, with 13 bases sitting between them. The CDR3 spans 13 residues. The CDR3 sequence is CASTQGQGQPQHF. In DNA, the CDR3 is TGTGCCAGCACCCAGGGCCAGGGTCAGCCCCAGCATTTT.

About this clone: An end of the junction does not agree with germline; a read error may underlie this. The J gene is TRBJ1-2, the V gene TRBV7-7, with 8 bases aligning to TRBD1. The CDR3 is 17 residues long. Germline CDR1 reads SSHAT; CDR2 reads FNYEAQ (reference sequence). This CDR3 reads CASSLGGQGASNYRYTF. The CDR3 nucleotides are TGTGCCAGCAGCTTAGGGGGGCAGGGGGCTTCTAACTATCGCTACACCTTC. Full variable domain (remainder filled in from reference TRBV7-7 and TRBJ1-2): GAGVSQSPRYKVTKRGQDVTLRCDPISSHATLYWYQQALGQGPEFLTYFNYEAQPDKSGLPSDRFSAERPEGSISTLTIQRTEQRDSAMYRCASSLGGQGASNYRYTFGSGTRLTVV.

J is TRBJ2-3 and V is TRBV3-1 (or the pseudogene TRBV3-2); 9 positions match TRBD1. CDR3 length equals 15 residues. The V segment lost 2 bases and the J segment 4 bases; nucleotides outside the gene matches: 4. CDR1 and CDR2 (germline): LGHDT, YNNKEL (reference sequence). The CDR3 DNA reads as TGTGCCAGCAGCCAAAGGGGACAGGGCCCAGATACGCAGTATTTT. This codes for CASSQRGQGPDTQYF.

Regarding this clone: The sample holds other DNA sequences that translate to the same CDR3. The chain uses TRBV12-3 or TRBV12-4 and TRBJ1-2, with D hard to call. This CDR3 is 13 amino acids long. V lost 3 bases to trimming and J lost 1 base, with 6 bases between them. CDR3 sequence reads: CASSLAGNYGYTF. Here the CDR3 DNA reads TGTGCCAGCAGTTTGGCGGGTAACTATGGCTACACCTTC.

V gene TRBV28 combines with J gene TRBJ2-4; 8 nucleotides align to TRBD1. Trimming at V came to 6 bases and at J to 9 bases, leaving 10 bases not matched to a gene. Germline V gene lookup returns CDR1 MDHEN and CDR2 SYDVKM. This CDR3 region has 14 residues. The CDR3 spells CASRIAQGAGIQYF. The CDR3 DNA reads as TGTGCCAGCAGGATAGCCCAGGGGGCTGGCATTCAGTACTTC.

The V and J genes are TRBV20-1 and TRBJ2-5; 9 bases map to TRBD2. After removal of 3 bases from V and 5 bases from J, the junction contained 10 bases not matched to a gene. Germline loops: CDR1 DFQATT, CDR2 SNEGSKA (reference sequence). CDR3 length equals 15 residues. This chain's CDR3 is CSASRVSGGSETQYF. DNA for the CDR3: TGCAGTGCTAGTCGGGTTAGCGGGGGATCTGAGACCCAGTACTTC.

The chain uses TRBV30 and TRBJ1-1; 10 nucleotides agree with TRBD1. V lost 1 base, J lost 11 bases, and 1 base stayed unmatched. Per the germline V gene, CDR1 is GTSNPN and CDR2 is SVGIG (reference sequence). This CDR3 region has 11 residues. Here the CDR3 DNA reads TGTGCCTGGAGTGAGGACAGGGGGGCTTTCTTT. Its protein product is CAWSEDRGAFF.

The chain joins TRBV5-5 to TRBJ2-2; a weak D match, TRBD1 (6 bases). The CDR3 is made up of 17 amino acids. The V and J ends lost 4 bases and 9 bases respectively, with 25 bases between them. Germline lookup yields CDR1 SGHKS and CDR2 YYEKEE (reference sequence). The CDR3 DNA reads as TGTGCCAGCAGCCTGGAGTGGGCAGGGGCTTTTTCACGGGAGCTGTTTTTT. Encoded protein: CASSLEWAGAFSRELFF. The full variable domain, completed using reference TRBV5-5 and TRBJ2-2, is DAGVTQSPTHLIKTRGQQVTLRCSPISGHKSVSWYQQVLGQGPQFIFQYYEKEERGRGNFPDRFSARQFPNYSSELNVNALLLGDSALYLCASSLEWAGAFSRELFFGEGSRLTVL.

V gene TRBV14 combines with J gene TRBJ2-3, with 11 positions matching TRBD2. After removal of 6 bases from V and 3 bases from J, the junction contained 8 bases not matched to a gene. Germline CDR1 and CDR2: SGHDN and FVKESK. The CDR3 sequence is 16 residues long. The DNA for the CDR3 is TGTGCCAGCAGTCCCACTAGCGGGGGCATTACAGATACGCAGTATTTT. Translating it yields CASSPTSGGITDTQYF.

This clone appeared once. The genes are TRBV19 and TRBJ1-4; no clear D gene. This CDR3 is 15 amino acids long. Germline V lookup: CDR1 LNHDA, CDR2 SQIVND (reference sequence). Trimming pared 6 bases from V and 8 bases from J, leaving 19 bases between. The CDR3 bases are TGTGCCAGTAGGCCGACATTCCCTTGGAGGGAAAAACTGTTTTTT. Encoded protein: CASRPTFPWREKLFF.

The gene calls are TRBV28 and TRBJ1-2, with a possible D match to TRBD1 (5 bases). Trimming removed 7 bases from V and 3 bases from J, with 15 bases in between. The CDR3 runs to 14 residues. Germline CDR1 MDHEN, CDR2 SYDVKM. CDR3 sequence reads: CASIPSGTHYGYTF. CDR3 sequence (DNA): TGTGCCAGCATCCCCAGCGGGACCCACTATGGCTACACCTTC.

This chain joins TRBV12-3 or TRBV12-4 and TRBJ1-5, with a tentative D call TRBD1 (5 bases). V was clipped by 3 bases and J by 7 bases, with 10 bases between them. The CDR3 sequence is 13 residues long. As DNA, the CDR3 is TGTGCCAGCAGTTTTGGGGGGGGGCAGCCCCAGCATTTT. Protein product: CASSFGGGQPQHF.

This clone appeared once. V and J are TRBV7-2 and TRBJ2-7; D gene ambiguous. Germline lookup yields CDR1 SGHTA and CDR2 FQGNSA. V lost 5 bases and J 0 bases, leaving 8 bases between the germline ends. The CDR3 totals 13 residues. CDR3 coding DNA: TGTGCCAGCAGCCCGTCTCCCTCCTACGAGCAGTACTTC. Translation gives CASSPSPSYEQYF. Variable domain in full (rest from reference TRBV7-2 and TRBJ2-7): GAGVSQSPSNKVTEKGKDVELRCDPISGHTALYWYRQSLGQGLEFLIYFQGNSAPDKSGLPSDRFSAERTGGSVSTLTIQRTQQEDSAVYLCASSPSPSYEQYFGPGTRLTVT.

The V and J genes are TRBV24-1 and TRBJ2-2; D uncertain. V was cut by 8 bases and J by 1 base, with 10 bases left in between. The CDR3 totals 14 residues. CDR1 is KGHDR and CDR2 is SFDVKD in the germline V gene. As DNA, the CDR3 is TGTGCCACCAATTCACAAGAGAACACCGGGGAGCTGTTTTTT. Amino acid sequence: CATNSQENTGELFF.

The J gene is TRBJ2-1, the V gene TRBV9; 12 nucleotides match TRBD2. J was trimmed by 4 bases and V by 4 bases; bases with no gene match: 3. The CDR3 length is 15 residues. Germline V CDR1 and CDR2: SGDLS, YYNGEE. CDR3 in amino acids: CASSPGLAGYNEQFF. CDR3 DNA: TGTGCCAGCAGCCCCGGACTAGCGGGGTACAATGAGCAGTTCTTC. Using reference TRBV9 and TRBJ2-1 for the parts outside the CDR3, the full variable domain is DSGVTQTPKHLITATGQRVTLRCSPRSGDLSVYWYQQSLDQGLQFLIQYYNGEERAKGNILERFSAQQFPDLHSELNLSSLELGDSALYFCASSPGLAGYNEQFFGPGTRLTVL.

The chain recombines TRBV11-2 with TRBJ1-5; TRBD1 aligns across 10 bases. Germline V gene data show CDR1 as SGHAT and CDR2 as FQNNGV. This CDR3 has 15 amino acids. Germline trimming cut 5 bases from V and 4 bases from J; bases unmatched to any gene: 5. CDR3 protein: CASSPGTGENQPQHF. The CDR3 nucleotides are TGTGCCAGCAGCCCCGGGACAGGGGAAAATCAGCCCCAGCATTTT.

A note on this clone: Other DNA sequences in this specimen translate into the identical CDR3. V is TRBV7-9 and J is TRBJ1-3; no clear D gene. The CDR3 loop spans 14 amino acids. Looked up from germline, CDR1 is SEHNR and CDR2 is FQNEAQ (reference sequence). Trimming cost V 1 base and J 1 base, with 5 bases left between them. The CDR3 nucleotides are TGTGCCAGCAGCTTAGGCAGTTCTGGAAACACCATATATTTT. It is translated as CASSLGSSGNTIYF. Supplemented by reference TRBV7-9 and TRBJ1-3, the full variable domain reads DTGVSQNPRHKITKRGQNVTFRCDPISEHNRLYWYRQTLGQGPEFLTYFQNEAQLEKSRLLSDRFSAERPKGSFSTLEIQRTEQGDSAMYLCASSLGSSGNTIYFGEGSWLTVV.

V is TRBV27 and J is TRBJ2-3; 13 positions match TRBD2. The CDR3 has 17 residues. The V gene's germline CDR1 is MNHEY and CDR2 SMNVEV (reference sequence). J was trimmed by 4 bases and V by 3 bases; bases with no gene match: 7. This chain's CDR3 is CASSFRLAGGRADTQYF. The CDR3 region has the DNA TGTGCCAGCAGTTTCCGACTAGCGGGGGGCAGGGCAGATACGCAGTATTTT.

V usage is TRBV5-1 and J usage is TRBJ1-1; D not certain. Trimming removed 3 bases at V and 0 bases at J, with 12 bases between. The CDR3 loop spans 15 amino acids. Germline CDR1 reads SGHRS; CDR2 reads YFSETQ. The CDR3 region is CASSSSDTLNTEAFF. The CDR3 DNA is TGCGCCAGCAGCTCCTCCGACACATTGAACACTGAAGCTTTCTTT. The variable domain in full, with the rest retrieved from reference TRBV5-1 and TRBJ1-1, is KAGVTQTPRYLIKTRGQQVTLSCSPISGHRSVSWYQQTPGQGLQFLFEYFSETQRNKGNFPGRFSGRQFSNSRSEMNVSTLELGDSALYLCASSSSDTLNTEAFFGQGTRLTVV.

This chain links TRBV5-1 with TRBJ2-1; 11 bases align to TRBD1. Trimming cost V 4 bases and J 3 bases; bases outside gene matches: 6. CDR1 is SGHRS, CDR2 YFSETQ, per germline. The CDR3 sequence is 16 residues long. CDR3 residues: CASSKTGTGGYNEQFF. In DNA, the CDR3 is TGCGCCAGCAGCAAAACCGGGACAGGGGGCTACAATGAGCAGTTCTTC.